One sample yielded the 23 T cell receptor beta chains listed below, sequenced in a study of blood T cell dynamics during melanoma immunotherapy. Sample time point: week 3, after first cycle of checkpoint inhibitor. Assay: immunoSEQ multiplex PCR; the TCRdb copy retains only in-frame clones and omits some. The sample lists about 11,000 clones; around 90% were seen once. The material sequenced was blood, taken from a patient treated with checkpoint blockade. These receptors were taken from a human donor with melanoma.

The V call is TRBV7-6, the J call TRBJ1-2, with a possible D match to TRBD1 (6 bases). The V gene's germline CDR1 is SGHVS and CDR2 FNYEAQ. The ends were cut back, 1 base at V and 8 bases at J, with 11 bases in the middle. The CDR3 consists of 13 residues. The DNA for the CDR3 is TGTGCCAGCAGCTTAGGGGGGGCGAGGGGCTACACCTTC. Its translation: CASSLGGARGYTF.

This chain links TRBV4-3 with TRBJ2-2, with 7 bases matching TRBD2. The CDR3 consists of 16 residues. The V segment lost 0 bases and the J segment 4 bases; nucleotides outside the gene matches: 5. In germline, CDR1 is LGHNA, CDR2 YSLEER. The CDR3 sequence: CASSQETGLTTGELFF. The CDR3 DNA sequence: TGCGCCAGCAGCCAAGAAACGGGACTAACCACCGGGGAGCTGTTTTTT.

The chain employs TRBV6-1 and TRBJ2-7; D unresolved. The CDR3 contains 12 residues. Trimming left V 3 bases short and J 7 bases short, with 10 bases between. Germline V gene data show CDR1 as MNHNS and CDR2 as SASEGT. The CDR3 reads CASSDFKREQYF. CDR3 DNA sequence: TGTGCCAGCAGTGACTTCAAGAGGGAGCAGTACTTC.

The CDR3 is CASSPGAGGEQYF. The CDR3 DNA is TGTGCCAGCTCACCAGGGGCAGGCGGCGAGCAGTACTTC. The V gene is TRBV18, the J gene TRBJ2-7; possibly TRBD1 for D (5 bases). The CDR3 totals 13 residues. CDR1 and CDR2 from the germline V gene are KGHSH and LQKENI. V was pared by 2 bases and J by 6 bases, with 11 bases between.

The gene calls are TRBV11-2 and TRBJ2-1; D may be TRBD2 (6 bases). The ends were cut back, 4 bases at V and 8 bases at J, with 12 bases in the middle. The CDR3 is made up of 13 amino acids. The germline V gene has CDR1 SGHAT and CDR2 FQNNGV. The CDR3 DNA sequence: TGTGCCAGCAGCTCAACGGGCGGGGATGAGCAGTTCTTC. This gives the protein CASSSTGGDEQFF.

The rearrangement joins TRBV4-1 to TRBJ2-7; D is possibly TRBD1 (5 bases). This CDR3 contains 14 residues. Germline CDR1 MGHRA, CDR2 YSYEKL. With 1 base removed from V and 7 bases from J, the gap between germline ends came to 14 bases. CDR3 sequence (DNA): TGCGCCAGCAGCCAAGTGGCAGGGTCGAGGGAGCAGTACTTC. It encodes CASSQVAGSREQYF.

This chain uses TRBV28 with TRBJ2-2, with D possibly being TRBD1 or TRBD2 (5 bases each). CDR3 size: 15 residues. CDR1 and CDR2 from the germline V gene are MDHEN and SYDVKM. V dropped 5 bases and J dropped 3 bases, with 13 bases sitting between them. The CDR3 sequence is CASSPPGPYTGELFF. CDR3 in DNA: TGTGCCAGCAGTCCCCCGGGACCTTACACCGGGGAGCTGTTTTTT. The variable domain in full, completed from reference TRBV28 and TRBJ2-2, reads DVKVTQSSRYLVKRTGEKVFLECVQDMDHENMFWYRQDPGLGLRLIYFSYDVKMKEKGDIPEGYSVSREKKERFSLILESASTNQTSMYLCASSPPGPYTGELFFGEGSRLTVL.

Only one count was recorded for this clone. V is TRBV5-1 and J is TRBJ2-3; possible D gene TRBD1, 6 bases. Germline V gene sequence: CDR1 SGHRS, CDR2 YFSETQ. V lost 1 base and J lost 5, with 11 bases in between. This CDR3 region has 14 residues. DNA of the CDR3: TGCGCCAGCAGCTTGCTGGGGGCCCTAGATACGCAGTATTTT. As protein: CASSLLGALDTQYF.

The gene calls are TRBV5-4 and TRBJ2-7; TRBD2 matches at 15 bases. Germline V gives CDR1 SGHNT, CDR2 YYREEE (reference sequence). J lost 3 bases, V lost 4 bases, and 8 bases had no gene match. The CDR3 has 17 residues. The CDR3 region is CASSPGLAGGPFYEQYF. DNA of the CDR3: TGTGCCAGCAGCCCAGGACTAGCGGGAGGGCCGTTCTACGAGCAGTACTTC.

V and J are TRBV19 and TRBJ2-7, with 9 bases fitting TRBD1. The trim removed 6 bases at V and 0 bases at J, leaving 6 bases unmatched. CDR3 length: 15 residues. Germline V gene sequence: CDR1 LNHDA, CDR2 SQIVND (reference sequence). CDR3 nucleotide sequence: TGTGCCAGTAGCCGCGGACAGGGGAGCTCCTACGAGCAGTACTTC. Translated, it gives CASSRGQGSSYEQYF.

The count of this clone is one. The chain links TRBV5-6 to TRBJ2-3; TRBD2 matches 7 bases. The CDR3 length is 14 residues. The germline gives CDR1 SGHDT, CDR2 YYEEEE. J was trimmed by 1 base and V by 2 bases; bases with no gene match: 1. The CDR3 is CASSLAGRTDTQYF. The DNA of the CDR3 is TGTGCCAGCAGCTTAGCGGGACGCACAGATACGCAGTATTTT.

The gene calls are TRBV20-1 and TRBJ2-1; D remains unclear. Germline CDR1 DFQATT, CDR2 SNEGSKA (reference sequence). The CDR3 loop spans 11 amino acids. The V gene lost 3 bases and the J gene lost 9 bases, with 9 bases spanning the gap. Written as DNA, the CDR3 is TGCAGTGCTAGGTTTGGTTTTGAGCAGTTCTTC. This encodes CSARFGFEQFF.

The J gene is TRBJ1-1, the V gene TRBV6-5; maybe TRBD1 (5 bases). Germline loops: CDR1 MNHEY, CDR2 SVGAGI. The CDR3 spans 13 residues. Trimming left V 6 bases short and J 4 bases short, with 12 bases between. The CDR3 bases are TGTGCCAGCAGCCGCCTGGGGGGCACTGAAGCTTTCTTT. Residues: CASSRLGGTEAFF.

Note on this clone: Sequence at one end of the junction differs from germline and may be a read error. This chain joins TRBV10-3 and TRBJ2-2, with 11 bases identical to TRBD2. CDR1 and CDR2 from the germline V gene are ENHRY and SYGVKD. The CDR3 contains 14 residues. CDR3 nucleotide sequence: TGCGAGTGGGCTAGCGGGAGGAATGACGGGGAGCTGTTTTTT. Protein: CEWASGRNDGELFF.

V is TRBV21-1 and J is TRBJ1-3. TRBV21-1 counts as a pseudogene. The CDR3 loop spans 15 amino acids. The CDR3 loop reads CASPAGTFGGNTIYF. CDR3 DNA sequence: TGTGCCAGCCCCGCCGGGACCTTTGGTGGAAACACCATATATTTT.

The rearrangement uses TRBV19 and TRBJ2-2; 8 bases match TRBD2. The germline CDR1 and CDR2 sequences are LNHDA and SQIVND (reference sequence). Unmatched junction bases numbered 8, after V lost 6 bases and J lost 8 bases. This CDR3 region has 14 residues. CDR3 coding DNA: TGTGCCAGTAGCCCCGCCCTAGCGGGTGGGGAGCTGTTTTTT. Its protein product is CASSPALAGGELFF.

The CDR3, as DNA: TGTGCCAGCAGTTTCCTAGGGGGGCGCGAGCAGTACTTC. The encoded protein is CASSFLGGREQYF. This chain uses TRBV28 with TRBJ2-5, with D perhaps given as TRBD1 or TRBD2 (6 bases each). TRBJ2-7 matches the DNA end more closely, so the J call is doubtful. CDR3 size: 13 residues. Germline assignment: CDR1 MDHEN and CDR2 SYDVKM.

The CDR3 sequence is CASSLGAGDGYTF. The CDR3 DNA reads as TGCGCCAGCAGCTTGGGGGCAGGGGACGGCTACACCTTC. The chain uses TRBV5-1 and TRBJ1-2; tentative D call: TRBD1 (6 bases). The CDR3 loop spans 13 amino acids. Germline CDR1 is SGHRS and CDR2 is YFSETQ. V was cut by 0 bases and J by 8 bases, with 11 bases left in between.

The gene calls are TRBV10-3 and TRBJ2-7; 11 bases agree with TRBD2. The CDR3 loop spans 16 amino acids. CDR1 and CDR2 from the germline V gene are ENHRY and SYGVKD. V trimming: 4 bases; J trimming: 3 bases; junction bases outside the gene matches: 8. The CDR3 sequence: CAISGLAGSLDYEQYF. CDR3 DNA: TGTGCCATCAGTGGACTAGCGGGATCCCTCGACTACGAGCAGTACTTC.

This chain links TRBV7-8 with TRBJ2-3; TRBD2 might be the D (5 bases). Germline values: CDR1 SGHVS, CDR2 FQNEAQ. This CDR3 is 15 amino acids long. Trimming cost V 0 bases and J 6 bases, with 13 bases left between them. The CDR3 sequence: CASSLAGPAEDTQYF. Here the CDR3 DNA reads TGTGCCAGCAGCTTAGCCGGTCCAGCGGAGGATACGCAGTATTTT.

CDR3 sequence (DNA): TGTGCCAGCAGTTACTCTGGGGGCGCGGTGAACACTGAAGCTTTCTTT. Translated, it gives CASSYSGGAVNTEAFF. The chain links TRBV6-5 to TRBJ1-1; weak D call: TRBD1 (6 bases). Germline loops: CDR1 MNHEY, CDR2 SVGAGI. The CDR3 is 16 amino acids. Deletions cut 0 bases from V and 0 bases from J, with 11 bases between.

This chain connects TRBV2 to TRBJ2-2, with a possible D match to TRBD1 (5 bases). V gave up 5 bases and J gave up 4 bases, with 14 bases separating them. Germline V gene data show CDR1 as SNHLY and CDR2 as FYNNEI. The CDR3 runs to 15 residues. In nucleotides, the CDR3 is TGTGCCAGCAGTCCTGGGGTAGGGGCCACCGGGGAGCTGTTTTTT. Translation gives CASSPGVGATGELFF.

This chain connects TRBV28 to TRBJ2-4, with 8 bases lining up with TRBD2. There are 16 residues in the CDR3. The V and J ends lost 6 bases and 8 bases, in that order; junction bases with no gene match: 15. Germline CDR1 MDHEN, CDR2 SYDVKM. As DNA, the CDR3 is TGTGCCAGCAGCACCCCCAGGGAGCGGGAGCGGGACATTCAGTACTTC. Protein sequence: CASSTPRERERDIQYF.